This T cell receptor beta chain appears in the sequencing data of a study of T cells after posttransplantation cyclophosphamide. Whole-study findings and limits: Tissue-infiltrating T cells from skin or gut overlapped little with blood T cells. Recipient CMV seropositivity and CMV reactivation strongly tracked TRB clonality.

Concerning this clone itself: Its antigen is unknown.

The data were produced by immunoSEQ multiplex PCR, yet TCRdb's version contains in-frame clones alone and is incomplete. This table holds 25,000 to 30,000 clones, 86% found once. There are 15 residues in the CDR3. CDR1 and CDR2 (germline): MGHRA, YSYEKL. J lost 9 bases, V lost 4 bases, and 8 bases had no gene match. The source is a man aged 50 to 60. V usage is TRBV4-1 and J usage is TRBJ2-1; TRBD1 matches 11 bases. The source material was PBMCs. CDR3: CASSLGTGGGGEQFF. The CDR3 bases are TGCGCCAGCAGCCTAGGGACAGGGGGAGGGGGTGAGCAGTTCTTC.